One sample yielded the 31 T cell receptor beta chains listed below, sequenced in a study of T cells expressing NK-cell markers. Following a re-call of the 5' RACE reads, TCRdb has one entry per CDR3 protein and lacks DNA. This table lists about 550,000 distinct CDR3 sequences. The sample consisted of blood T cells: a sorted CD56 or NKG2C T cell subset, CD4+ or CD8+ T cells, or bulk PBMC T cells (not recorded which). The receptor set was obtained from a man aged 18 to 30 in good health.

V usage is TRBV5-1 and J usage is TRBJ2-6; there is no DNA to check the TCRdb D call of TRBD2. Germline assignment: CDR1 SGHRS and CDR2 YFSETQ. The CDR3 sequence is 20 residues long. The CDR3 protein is CASSLGLAGGPDSGANVLTF.

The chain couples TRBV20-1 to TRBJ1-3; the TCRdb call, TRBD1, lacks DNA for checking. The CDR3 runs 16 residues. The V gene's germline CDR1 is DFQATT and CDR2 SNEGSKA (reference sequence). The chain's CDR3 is CSATPRAGGPGNTIYF.

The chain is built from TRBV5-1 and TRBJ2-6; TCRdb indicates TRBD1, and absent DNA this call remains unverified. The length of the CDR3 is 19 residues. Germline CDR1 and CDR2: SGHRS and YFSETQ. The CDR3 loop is CASSLATLTVTSGANVLTF.

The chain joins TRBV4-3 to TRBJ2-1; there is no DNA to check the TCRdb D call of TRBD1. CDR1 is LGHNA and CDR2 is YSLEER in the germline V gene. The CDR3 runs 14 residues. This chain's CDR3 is CASSLTTGTGEQFF.

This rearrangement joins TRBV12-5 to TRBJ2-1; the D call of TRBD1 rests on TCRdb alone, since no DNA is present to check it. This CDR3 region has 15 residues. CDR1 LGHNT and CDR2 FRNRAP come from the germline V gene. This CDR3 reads CASGLGGTGLHEQFF.

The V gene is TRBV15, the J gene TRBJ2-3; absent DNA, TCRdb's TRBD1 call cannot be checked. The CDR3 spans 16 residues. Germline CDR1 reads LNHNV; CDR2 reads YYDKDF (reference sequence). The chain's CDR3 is CATTMRSGRGGDTQYF.

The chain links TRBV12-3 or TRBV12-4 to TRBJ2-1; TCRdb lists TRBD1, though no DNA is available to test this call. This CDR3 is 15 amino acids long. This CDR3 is CASSLTGQGPNEQFF.

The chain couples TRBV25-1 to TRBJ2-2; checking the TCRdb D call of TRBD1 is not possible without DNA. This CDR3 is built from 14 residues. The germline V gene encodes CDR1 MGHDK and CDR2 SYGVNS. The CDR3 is CASSNQGGTGELFF.

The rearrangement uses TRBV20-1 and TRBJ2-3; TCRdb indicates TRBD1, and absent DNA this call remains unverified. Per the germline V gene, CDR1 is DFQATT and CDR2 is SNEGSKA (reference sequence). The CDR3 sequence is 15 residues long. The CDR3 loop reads CSASQSQGGTDTQYF.

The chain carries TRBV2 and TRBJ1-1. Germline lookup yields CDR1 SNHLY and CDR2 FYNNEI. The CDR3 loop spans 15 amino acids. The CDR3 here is CASTDLGRWNTEAFF.

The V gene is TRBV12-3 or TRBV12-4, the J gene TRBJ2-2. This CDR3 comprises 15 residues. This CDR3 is CASRPSDRNTGELFF.

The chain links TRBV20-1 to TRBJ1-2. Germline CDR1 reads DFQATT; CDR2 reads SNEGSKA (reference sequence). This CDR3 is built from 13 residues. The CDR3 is CSARFEGYYGYTF.

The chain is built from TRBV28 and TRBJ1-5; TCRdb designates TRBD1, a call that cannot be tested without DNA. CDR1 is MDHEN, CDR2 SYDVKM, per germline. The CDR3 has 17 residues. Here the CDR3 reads CASRKILGTGINQPQHF. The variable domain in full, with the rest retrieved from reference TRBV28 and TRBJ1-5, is DVKVTQSSRYLVKRTGEKVFLECVQDMDHENMFWYRQDPGLGLRLIYFSYDVKMKEKGDIPEGYSVSREKKERFSLILESASTNQTSMYLCASRKILGTGINQPQHFGDGTRLSIL.

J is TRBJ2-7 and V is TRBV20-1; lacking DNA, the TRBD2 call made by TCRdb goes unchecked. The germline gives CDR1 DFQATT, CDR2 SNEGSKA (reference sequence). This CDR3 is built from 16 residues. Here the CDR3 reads CSARDLVSGSPYEQYF.

The CDR3 sequence: CASSQKPRGIGETQYF. The J gene is TRBJ2-5, the V gene TRBV5-1; the D gene TCRdb calls, TRBD1, cannot be checked with no DNA. This CDR3 spans 16 amino acids. CDR1 and CDR2 from the germline V gene are SGHRS and YFSETQ.

The CDR3 loop reads CASSFRSGARVNTGELFF. The chain joins TRBV27 to TRBJ2-2; there is no DNA to check the TCRdb D call of TRBD2. Per the germline V gene, CDR1 is MNHEY and CDR2 is SMNVEV (reference sequence). The CDR3 length is 18 residues.

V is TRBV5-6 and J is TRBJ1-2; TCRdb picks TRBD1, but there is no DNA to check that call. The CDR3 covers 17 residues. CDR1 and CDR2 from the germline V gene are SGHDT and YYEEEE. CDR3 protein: CASSRPGQGAFGYGYTF. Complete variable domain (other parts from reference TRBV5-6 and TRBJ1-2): DAGVTQSPTHLIKTRGQQVTLRCSPKSGHDTVSWYQQALGQGPQFIFQYYEEEERQRGNFPDRFSGHQFPNYSSELNVNALLLGDSALYLCASSRPGQGAFGYGYTFGSGTRLTVV.

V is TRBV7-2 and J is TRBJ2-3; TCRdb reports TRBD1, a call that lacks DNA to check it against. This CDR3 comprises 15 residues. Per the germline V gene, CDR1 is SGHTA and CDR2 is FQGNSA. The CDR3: CASSFRDWGTDTQYF. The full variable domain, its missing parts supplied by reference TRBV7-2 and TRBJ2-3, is GAGVSQSPSNKVTEKGKDVELRCDPISGHTALYWYRQSLGQGLEFLIYFQGNSAPDKSGLPSDRFSAERTGGSVSTLTIQRTQQEDSAVYLCASSFRDWGTDTQYFGPGTRLTVL.

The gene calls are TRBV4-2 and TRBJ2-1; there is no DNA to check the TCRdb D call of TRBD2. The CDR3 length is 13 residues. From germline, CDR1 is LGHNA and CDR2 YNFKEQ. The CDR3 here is CASSQGTDNEQFF.

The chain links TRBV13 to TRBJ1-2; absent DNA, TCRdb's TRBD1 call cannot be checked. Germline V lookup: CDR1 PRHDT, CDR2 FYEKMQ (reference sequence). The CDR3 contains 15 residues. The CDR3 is CASSRTDRISYGYTF.

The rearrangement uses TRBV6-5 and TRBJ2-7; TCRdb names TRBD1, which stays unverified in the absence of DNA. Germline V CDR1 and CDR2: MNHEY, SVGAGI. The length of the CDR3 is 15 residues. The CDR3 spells CASSPGGGGKHEQYF.

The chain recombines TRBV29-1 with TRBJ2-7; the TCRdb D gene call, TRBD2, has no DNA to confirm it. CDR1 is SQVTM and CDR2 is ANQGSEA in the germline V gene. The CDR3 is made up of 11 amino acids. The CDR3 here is CSVGLADEQYF.

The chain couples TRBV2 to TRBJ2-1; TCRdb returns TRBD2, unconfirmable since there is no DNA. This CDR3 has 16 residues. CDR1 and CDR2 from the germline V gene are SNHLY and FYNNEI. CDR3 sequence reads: CASSDGASGRGGEQFF.

CDR3 amino acids: CATSGERVGYYNEQFF. This rearrangement joins TRBV24-1 to TRBJ2-1; TCRdb selects TRBD2, and the lack of DNA leaves this call unchecked. The germline CDR1 and CDR2 sequences are KGHDR and SFDVKD. The CDR3 covers 16 residues.

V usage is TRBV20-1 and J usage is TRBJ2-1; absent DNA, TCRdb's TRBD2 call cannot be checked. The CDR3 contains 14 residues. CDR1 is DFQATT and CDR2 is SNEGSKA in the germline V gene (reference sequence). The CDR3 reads CSARENRAGAEQFF.

This CDR3 reads CASRPEGHHTDTQYF. The chain combines TRBV12-3 or TRBV12-4 with TRBJ2-3; TCRdb proposes TRBD2, but this gene call is untestable without DNA. This CDR3 contains 15 residues.

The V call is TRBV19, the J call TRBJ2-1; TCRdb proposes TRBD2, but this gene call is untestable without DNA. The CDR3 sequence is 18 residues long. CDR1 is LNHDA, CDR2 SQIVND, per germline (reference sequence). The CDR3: CAATSSASGSYGYNEQFF.

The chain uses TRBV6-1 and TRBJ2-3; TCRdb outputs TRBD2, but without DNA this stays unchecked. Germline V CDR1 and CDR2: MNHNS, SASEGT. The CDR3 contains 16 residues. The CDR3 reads CASSISASGSMHTQYF.

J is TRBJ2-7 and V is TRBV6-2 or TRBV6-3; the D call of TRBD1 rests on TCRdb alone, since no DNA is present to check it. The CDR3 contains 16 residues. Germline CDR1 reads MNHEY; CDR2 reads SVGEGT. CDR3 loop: CASRRPGTIRVGEQYF.

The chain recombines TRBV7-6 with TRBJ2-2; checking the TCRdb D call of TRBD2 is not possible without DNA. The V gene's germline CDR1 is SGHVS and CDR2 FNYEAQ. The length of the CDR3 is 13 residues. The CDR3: CASWTPNTGELFF.

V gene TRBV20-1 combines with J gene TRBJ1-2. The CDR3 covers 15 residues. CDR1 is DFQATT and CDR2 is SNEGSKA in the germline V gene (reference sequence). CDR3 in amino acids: CSARDRRQSLYGYTF.